These 2 T cell receptor beta chains were all obtained from the same sample, sequenced in a study of human T cells and chemical hapten exposure. A single record per CDR3 protein comes from TCRdb applying MiXCR to the RACE reads. The sample records 150,000 to 200,000 distinct CDR3 sequences, around 24% being singletons. The time point denotes: patch test 1, 2 weeks after DPC sensitization. Treatment indicated: therapeutic diphenylcyclopropenone sensitization with weekly scalp DPC. The material was whole blood, obtained in connection with sensitization to the hapten diphenylcyclopropenone (DPC). The receptors shown here come from a woman in her forties or fifties with alopecia areata. Some clones in this sample may be carry-over from other donors' samples.

The chain uses TRBV28 and TRBJ1-1; a possible D gene is TRBD1 (6 bases). The V and J ends lost 10 bases and 0 bases respectively, with 12 bases between them. Germline V gives CDR1 MDHEN, CDR2 SYDVKM. The CDR3 length is 13 residues. CDR3 coding DNA: TGTGCCACCTGGACAGCCATGAACACTGAAGCTTTCTTT. This gives the protein CATWTAMNTEAFF.

This sequence joins TRBV5-1 and TRBJ1-4, with D perhaps matching TRBD1 (6 bases). The V and J ends lost 4 bases and 1 base respectively, with 8 bases between them. CDR1 is SGHRS, CDR2 YFSETQ, per germline. This CDR3 is built from 14 residues. CDR3 sequence: CASSPGVTNEKLFF. The CDR3 bases are TGCGCCAGCAGCCCAGGGGTAACTAATGAAAAACTGTTTTTT.